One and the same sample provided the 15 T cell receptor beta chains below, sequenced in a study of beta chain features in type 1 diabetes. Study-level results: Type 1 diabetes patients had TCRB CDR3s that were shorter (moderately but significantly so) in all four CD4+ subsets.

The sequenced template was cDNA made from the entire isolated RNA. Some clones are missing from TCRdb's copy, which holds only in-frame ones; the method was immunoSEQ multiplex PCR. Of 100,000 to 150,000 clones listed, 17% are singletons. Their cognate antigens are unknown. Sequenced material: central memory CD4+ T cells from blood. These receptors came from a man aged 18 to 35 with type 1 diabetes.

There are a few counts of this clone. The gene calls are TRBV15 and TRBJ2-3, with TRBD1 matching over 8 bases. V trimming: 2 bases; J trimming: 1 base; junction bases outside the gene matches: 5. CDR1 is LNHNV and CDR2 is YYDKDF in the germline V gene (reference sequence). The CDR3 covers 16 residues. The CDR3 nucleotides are TGTGCCACCAGCAGAAAACAGGGGGACGGCACAGATACGCAGTATTTT. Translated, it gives CATSRKQGDGTDTQYF.

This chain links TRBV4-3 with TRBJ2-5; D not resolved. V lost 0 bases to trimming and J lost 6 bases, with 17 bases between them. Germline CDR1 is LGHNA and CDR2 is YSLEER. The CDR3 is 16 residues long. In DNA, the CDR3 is TGCGCCAGCAGCCAAGATCTTGGGCCTGATTATAAGACCCAGTACTTC. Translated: CASSQDLGPDYKTQYF.

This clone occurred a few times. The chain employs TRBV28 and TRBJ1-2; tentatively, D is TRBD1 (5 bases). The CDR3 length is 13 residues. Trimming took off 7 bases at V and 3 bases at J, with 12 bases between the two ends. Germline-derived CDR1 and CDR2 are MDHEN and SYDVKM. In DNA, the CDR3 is TGTGCCAGCAAGAGTCAGGGATACTATGGCTACACCTTC. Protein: CASKSQGYYGYTF.

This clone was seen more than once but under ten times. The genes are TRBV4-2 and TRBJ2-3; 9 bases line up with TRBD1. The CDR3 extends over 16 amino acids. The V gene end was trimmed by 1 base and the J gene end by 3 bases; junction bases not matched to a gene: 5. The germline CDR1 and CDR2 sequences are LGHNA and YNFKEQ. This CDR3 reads CASSQAGQGRTDTQYF. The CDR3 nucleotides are TGTGCCAGCAGCCAAGCCGGACAGGGGCGGACAGATACGCAGTATTTT.

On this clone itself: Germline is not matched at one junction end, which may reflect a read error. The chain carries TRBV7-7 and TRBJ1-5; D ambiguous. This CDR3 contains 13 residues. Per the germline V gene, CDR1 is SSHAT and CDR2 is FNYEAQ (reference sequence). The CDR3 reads CASSLGENQPQHF. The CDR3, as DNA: TGTGCTAGCAGCCTCGGTGAGAATCAGCCCCAGCATTTT.

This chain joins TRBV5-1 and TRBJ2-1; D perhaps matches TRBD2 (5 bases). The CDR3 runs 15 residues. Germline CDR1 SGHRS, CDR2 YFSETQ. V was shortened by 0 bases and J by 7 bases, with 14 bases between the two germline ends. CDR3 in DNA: TGCGCCAGCAGCTTGGAACAGTCATGGGAGAATGAGCAGTTCTTC. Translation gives CASSLEQSWENEQFF.

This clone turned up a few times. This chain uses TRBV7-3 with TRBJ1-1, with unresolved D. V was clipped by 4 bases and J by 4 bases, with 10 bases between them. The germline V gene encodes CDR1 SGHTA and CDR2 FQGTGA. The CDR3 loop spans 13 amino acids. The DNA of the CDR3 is TGTGCCAGCAGCTCCTCGGACGTCACTGAAGCTTTCTTT. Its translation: CASSSSDVTEAFF. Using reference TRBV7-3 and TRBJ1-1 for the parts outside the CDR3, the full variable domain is GAGVSQTPSNKVTEKGKYVELRCDPISGHTALYWYRQSLGQGPEFLIYFQGTGAADDSGLPNDRFFAVRPEGSVSTLKIQRTERGDSAVYLCASSSSDVTEAFFGQGTRLTVV.

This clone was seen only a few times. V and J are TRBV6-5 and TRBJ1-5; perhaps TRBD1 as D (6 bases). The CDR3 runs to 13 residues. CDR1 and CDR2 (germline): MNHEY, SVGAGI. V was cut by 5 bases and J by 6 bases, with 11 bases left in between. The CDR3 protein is CASSLTGTQPQHF. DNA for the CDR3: TGTGCCAGCAGTCTTACAGGGACTCAGCCCCAGCATTTT.

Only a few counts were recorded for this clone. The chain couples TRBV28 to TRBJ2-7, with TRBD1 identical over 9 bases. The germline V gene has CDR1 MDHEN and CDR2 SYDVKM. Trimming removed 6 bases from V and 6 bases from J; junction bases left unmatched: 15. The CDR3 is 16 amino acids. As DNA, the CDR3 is TGTGCCAGCAGCAACATGGGACAGGGAAAAGGTTTCGAGCAGTACTTC. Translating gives CASSNMGQGKGFEQYF.

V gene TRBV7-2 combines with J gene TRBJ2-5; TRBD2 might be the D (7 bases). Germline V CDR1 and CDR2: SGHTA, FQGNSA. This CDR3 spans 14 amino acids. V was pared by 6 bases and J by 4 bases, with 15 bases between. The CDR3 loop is CASRRNREGETQYF. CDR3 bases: TGTGCCAGCAGGCGGAACAGGGAGGGAGAGACCCAGTACTTC. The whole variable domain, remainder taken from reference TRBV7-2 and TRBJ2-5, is GAGVSQSPSNKVTEKGKDVELRCDPISGHTALYWYRQSLGQGLEFLIYFQGNSAPDKSGLPSDRFSAERTGGSVSTLTIQRTQQEDSAVYLCASRRNREGETQYFGPGTRLLVL.

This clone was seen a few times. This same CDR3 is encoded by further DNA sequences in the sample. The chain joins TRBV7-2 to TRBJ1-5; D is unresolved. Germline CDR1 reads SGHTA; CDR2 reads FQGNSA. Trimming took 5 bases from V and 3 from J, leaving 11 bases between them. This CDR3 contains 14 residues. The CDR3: CASSTPGVNQPQHF. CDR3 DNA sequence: TGTGCCAGCAGCACCCCAGGCGTCAATCAGCCCCAGCATTTT. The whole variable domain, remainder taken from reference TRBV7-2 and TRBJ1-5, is GAGVSQSPSNKVTEKGKDVELRCDPISGHTALYWYRQSLGQGLEFLIYFQGNSAPDKSGLPSDRFSAERTGGSVSTLTIQRTQQEDSAVYLCASSTPGVNQPQHFGDGTRLSIL.

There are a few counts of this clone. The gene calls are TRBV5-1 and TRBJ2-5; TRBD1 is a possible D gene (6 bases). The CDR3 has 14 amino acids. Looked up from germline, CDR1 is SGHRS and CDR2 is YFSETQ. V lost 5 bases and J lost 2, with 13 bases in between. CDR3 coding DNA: TGCGCCAGCAGGCCACAGGGTGGGCAAGAGACCCAGTACTTC. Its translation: CASRPQGGQETQYF.

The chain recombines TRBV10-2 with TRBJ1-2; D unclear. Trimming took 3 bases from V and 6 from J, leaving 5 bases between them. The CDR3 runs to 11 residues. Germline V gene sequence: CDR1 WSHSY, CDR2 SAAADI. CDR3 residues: CASSDRDGYTF. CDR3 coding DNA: TGCGCCAGCAGTGATAGGGATGGCTACACCTTC.

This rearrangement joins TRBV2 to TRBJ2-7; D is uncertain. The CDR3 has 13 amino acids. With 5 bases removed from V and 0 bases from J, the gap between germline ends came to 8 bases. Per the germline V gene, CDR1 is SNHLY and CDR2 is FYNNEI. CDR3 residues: CASSRRDSYEQYF. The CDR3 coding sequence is TGTGCCAGCAGTCGTAGGGACTCCTACGAGCAGTACTTC.

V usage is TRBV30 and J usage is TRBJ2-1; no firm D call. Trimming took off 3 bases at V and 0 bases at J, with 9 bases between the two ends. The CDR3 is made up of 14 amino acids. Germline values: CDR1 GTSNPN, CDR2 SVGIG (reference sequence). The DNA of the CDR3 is TGTGCCTGGAGGACCCCGAGCTCCTACAATGAGCAGTTCTTC. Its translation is CAWRTPSSYNEQFF.